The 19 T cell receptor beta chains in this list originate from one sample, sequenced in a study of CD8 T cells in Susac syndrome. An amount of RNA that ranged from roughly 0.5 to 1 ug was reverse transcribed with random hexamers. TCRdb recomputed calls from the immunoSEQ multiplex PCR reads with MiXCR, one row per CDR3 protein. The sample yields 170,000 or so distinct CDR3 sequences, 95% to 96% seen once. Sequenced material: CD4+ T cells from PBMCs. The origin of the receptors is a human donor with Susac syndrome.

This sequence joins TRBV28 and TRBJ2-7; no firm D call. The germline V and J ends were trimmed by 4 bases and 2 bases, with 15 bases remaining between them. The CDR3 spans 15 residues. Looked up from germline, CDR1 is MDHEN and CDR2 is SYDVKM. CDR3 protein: CASSSGLHTTYEQYF. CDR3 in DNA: TGTGCCAGCAGTTCGGGCCTCCACACTACCTACGAGCAGTACTTC.

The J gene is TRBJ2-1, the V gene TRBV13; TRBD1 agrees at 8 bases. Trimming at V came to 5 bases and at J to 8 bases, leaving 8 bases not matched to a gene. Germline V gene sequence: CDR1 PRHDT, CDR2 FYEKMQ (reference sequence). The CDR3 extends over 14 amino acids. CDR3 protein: CASSVRTGIDEQFF. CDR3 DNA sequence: TGTGCCAGCAGCGTCCGGACAGGGATCGATGAGCAGTTCTTC.

CDR3 in DNA: TGTGCCAGCTCACCTGCCAGGGATGAAAAACTGTTTTTT. It specifies CASSPARDEKLFF. V usage is TRBV18 and J usage is TRBJ1-4; D might be TRBD1 (5 bases). V lost 3 bases, J lost 6 bases, and 8 bases lay in between. Looked up from germline, CDR1 is KGHSH and CDR2 is LQKENI. The CDR3 sequence is 13 residues long.

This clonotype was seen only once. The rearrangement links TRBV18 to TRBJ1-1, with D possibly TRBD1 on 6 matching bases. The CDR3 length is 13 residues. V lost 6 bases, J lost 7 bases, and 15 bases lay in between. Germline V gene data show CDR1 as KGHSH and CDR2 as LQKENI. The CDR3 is CASSPTRQDEAFF. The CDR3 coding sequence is TGTGCCAGCTCCCCAACCCGACAGGATGAAGCTTTCTTT. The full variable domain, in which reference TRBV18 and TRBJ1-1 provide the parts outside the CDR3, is NAGVMQNPRHLVRRRGQEARLRCSPMKGHSHVYWYRQLPEEGLKFMVYLQKENIIDESGMPKERFSAEFPKEGPSILRIQQVVRGDSAAYFCASSPTRQDEAFFGQGTRLTVV.

The CDR3 sequence: CASSQGYTDTQYF. Written as DNA, the CDR3 is TGTGCCAGTTCGCAGGGATACACAGATACGCAGTATTTT. The V gene is TRBV19, the J gene TRBJ2-3; TRBD1 is a possible D gene (5 bases). Germline lookup yields CDR1 LNHDA and CDR2 SQIVND (reference sequence). V gave up 8 bases and J gave up 2 bases, with 11 bases separating them. This CDR3 contains 13 residues.

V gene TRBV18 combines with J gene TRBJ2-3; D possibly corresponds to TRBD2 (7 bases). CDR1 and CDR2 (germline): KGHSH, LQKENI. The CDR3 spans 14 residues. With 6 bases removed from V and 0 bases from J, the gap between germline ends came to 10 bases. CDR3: CASSRGTSTDTQYF. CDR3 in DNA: TGTGCCAGCTCGCGGGGGACAAGCACAGATACGCAGTATTTT.

The CDR3 coding sequence is TGTGCCAGCACCCGGGACAGACCAAGTGAGACCCAGTACTTC. It encodes CASTRDRPSETQYF. The rearrangement joins TRBV28 to TRBJ2-5; 7 bases fit TRBD1. There are 14 residues in the CDR3. With 7 bases clipped from V and 5 bases from J, the junction kept 10 bases outside the gene matches. CDR1 is MDHEN and CDR2 is SYDVKM in the germline V gene.

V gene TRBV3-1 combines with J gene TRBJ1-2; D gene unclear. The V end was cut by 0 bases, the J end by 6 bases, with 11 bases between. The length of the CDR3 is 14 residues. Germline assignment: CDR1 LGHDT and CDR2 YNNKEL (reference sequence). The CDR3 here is CASSQDLVRNGYTF. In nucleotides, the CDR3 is TGTGCCAGCAGCCAAGATCTGGTTCGGAATGGCTACACCTTC.

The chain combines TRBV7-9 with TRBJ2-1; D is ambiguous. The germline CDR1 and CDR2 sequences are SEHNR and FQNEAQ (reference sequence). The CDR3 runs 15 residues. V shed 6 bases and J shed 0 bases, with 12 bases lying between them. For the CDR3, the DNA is TGTGCCAGCAGAAGTCCTAGAAGCTCCTACAATGAGCAGTTCTTC. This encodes CASRSPRSSYNEQFF.

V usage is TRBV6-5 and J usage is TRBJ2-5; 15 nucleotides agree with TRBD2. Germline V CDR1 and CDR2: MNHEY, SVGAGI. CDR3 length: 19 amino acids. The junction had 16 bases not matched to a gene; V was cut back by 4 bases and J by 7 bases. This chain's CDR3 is CASSSRPGLAGGRGGTQYF. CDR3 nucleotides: TGTGCCAGCAGTTCCCGACCCGGACTAGCGGGAGGGCGTGGAGGGACCCAGTACTTC.

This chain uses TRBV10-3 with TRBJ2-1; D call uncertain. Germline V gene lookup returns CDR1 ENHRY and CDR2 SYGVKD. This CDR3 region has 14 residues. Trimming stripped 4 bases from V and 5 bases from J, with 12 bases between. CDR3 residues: CAISVGARNNEQFF. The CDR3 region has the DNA TGTGCCATCAGTGTCGGAGCGAGGAACAATGAGCAGTTCTTC.

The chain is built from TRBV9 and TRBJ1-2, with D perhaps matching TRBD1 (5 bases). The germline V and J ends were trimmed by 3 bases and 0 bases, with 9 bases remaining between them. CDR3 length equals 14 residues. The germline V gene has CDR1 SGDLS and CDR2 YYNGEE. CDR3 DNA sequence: TGTGCCAGCAGCGGCCGAGGGGCTAACTATGGCTACACCTTC. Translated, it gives CASSGRGANYGYTF.

The CDR3 region has the DNA TGTGCCAGCAGCCAATCGACTAGCCCGTTCACAGATACGCAGTATTTT. Protein sequence: CASSQSTSPFTDTQYF. The gene calls are TRBV4-2 and TRBJ2-3; 7 nucleotides line up with TRBD2. CDR1 is LGHNA and CDR2 is YNFKEQ in the germline V gene. J was trimmed by 2 bases and V by 2 bases; bases with no gene match: 7. The CDR3 totals 16 residues.

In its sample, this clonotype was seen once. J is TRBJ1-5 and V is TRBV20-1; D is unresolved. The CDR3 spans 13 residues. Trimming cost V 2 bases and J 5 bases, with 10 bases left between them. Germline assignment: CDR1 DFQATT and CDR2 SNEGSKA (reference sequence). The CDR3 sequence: CSARSDLDQPQHF. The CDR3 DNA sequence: TGCAGTGCTAGATCGGATTTGGATCAGCCCCAGCATTTT.

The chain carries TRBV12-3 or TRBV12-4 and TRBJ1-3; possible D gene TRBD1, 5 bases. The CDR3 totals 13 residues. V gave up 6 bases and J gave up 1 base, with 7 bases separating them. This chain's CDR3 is CASRGVSGNTIYF. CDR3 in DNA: TGTGCCAGCAGAGGGGTTTCTGGAAACACCATATATTTT.

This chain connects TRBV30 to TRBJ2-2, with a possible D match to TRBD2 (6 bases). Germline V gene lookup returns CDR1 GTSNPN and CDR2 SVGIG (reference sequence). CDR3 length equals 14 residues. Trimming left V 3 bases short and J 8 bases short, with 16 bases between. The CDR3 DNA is TGTGCCTGGAGAGGGGACTCTTCTTGGGGGGAGCTGTTTTTT. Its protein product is CAWRGDSSWGELFF.

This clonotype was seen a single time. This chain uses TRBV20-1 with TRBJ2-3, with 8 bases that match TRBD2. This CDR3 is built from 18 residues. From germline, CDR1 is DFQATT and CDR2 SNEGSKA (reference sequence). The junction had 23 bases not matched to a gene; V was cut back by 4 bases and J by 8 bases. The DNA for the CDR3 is TGCAGTGCTAAGAGCCATCATGGGACGGGAGGGCTGGTGTCTACGCAGTATTTT. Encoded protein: CSAKSHHGTGGLVSTQYF.

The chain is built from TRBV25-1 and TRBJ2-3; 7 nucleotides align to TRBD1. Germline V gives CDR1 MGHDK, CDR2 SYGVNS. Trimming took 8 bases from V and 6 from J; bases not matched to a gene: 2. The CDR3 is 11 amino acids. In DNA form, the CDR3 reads TGTGCCAGCTCCAGGGGGGATACGCAGTATTTT. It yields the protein CASSRGDTQYF.

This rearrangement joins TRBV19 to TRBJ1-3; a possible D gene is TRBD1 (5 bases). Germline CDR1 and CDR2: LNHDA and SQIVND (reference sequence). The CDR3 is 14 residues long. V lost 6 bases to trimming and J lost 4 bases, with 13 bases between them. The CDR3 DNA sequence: TGTGCCAGTAGCGGGGAGGACACAGGAAACACCATATATTTT. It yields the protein CASSGEDTGNTIYF. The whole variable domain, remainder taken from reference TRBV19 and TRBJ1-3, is DGGITQSPKYLFRKEGQNVTLSCEQNLNHDAMYWYRQDPGQGLRLIYYSQIVNDFQKGDIAEGYSVSREKKESFPLTVTSAQKNPTAFYLCASSGEDTGNTIYFGEGSWLTVV.